This entry is about one T cell receptor (beta chain). What it binds is unknown. Germline CDR1 SGHRS, CDR2 YFSETQ. This CDR3 is 16 amino acids long. V was pared by 0 bases and J by 4 bases, with 2 bases of the junction left unmatched. Quantitative 5'-RACE was performed with molecular barcodes, and it yielded the TCR beta libraries. TCRdb redid the calling of the 5' RACE reads with MiXCR, one entry per CDR3 protein. Altogether around 150,000 distinct CDR3 sequences are present, about 9.9% being singletons, with the ten largest covering 29%. This record comes from a study of CD8 T cells in ankylosing spondylitis. Overall study findings and caveats: Clones tied to disease were said to be significantly enriched in matched ankylosing spondylitis synovial fluid. Reactive arthritis synovial fluid and blood previously showed some of these motif variants. Apparently characteristic of ankylosing spondylitis blood was a TCR beta motif (under ten highly homologous variants).

The rearrangement uses TRBV5-1 and TRBJ2-3, with 13 positions matching TRBD2. The sequence was collected from a male donor with ankylosing spondylitis or in good health (not recorded which). Specimen: blood, either unsorted or a sorted T cell fraction (not recorded which). This CDR3 reads CASSLAGTSGADTQYF. In DNA form, the CDR3 reads TGCGCCAGCAGCTTGGCCGGGACTAGCGGGGCAGATACGCAGTATTTT.